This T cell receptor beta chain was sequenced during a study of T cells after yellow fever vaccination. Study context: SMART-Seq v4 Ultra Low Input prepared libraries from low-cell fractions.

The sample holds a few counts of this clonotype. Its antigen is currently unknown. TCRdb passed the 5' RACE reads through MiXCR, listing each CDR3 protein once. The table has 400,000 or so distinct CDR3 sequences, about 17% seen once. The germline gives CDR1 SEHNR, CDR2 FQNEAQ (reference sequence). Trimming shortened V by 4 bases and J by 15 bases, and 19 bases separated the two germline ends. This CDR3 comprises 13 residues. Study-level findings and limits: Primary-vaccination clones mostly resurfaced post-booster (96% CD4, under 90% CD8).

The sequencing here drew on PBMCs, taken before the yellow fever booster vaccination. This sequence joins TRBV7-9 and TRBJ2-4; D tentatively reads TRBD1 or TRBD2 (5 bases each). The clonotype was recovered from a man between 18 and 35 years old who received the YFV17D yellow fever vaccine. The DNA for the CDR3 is TGTGCCAGCAGCTCCTATGCCGGGACCGTCCTGTACTTC. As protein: CASSSYAGTVLYF.